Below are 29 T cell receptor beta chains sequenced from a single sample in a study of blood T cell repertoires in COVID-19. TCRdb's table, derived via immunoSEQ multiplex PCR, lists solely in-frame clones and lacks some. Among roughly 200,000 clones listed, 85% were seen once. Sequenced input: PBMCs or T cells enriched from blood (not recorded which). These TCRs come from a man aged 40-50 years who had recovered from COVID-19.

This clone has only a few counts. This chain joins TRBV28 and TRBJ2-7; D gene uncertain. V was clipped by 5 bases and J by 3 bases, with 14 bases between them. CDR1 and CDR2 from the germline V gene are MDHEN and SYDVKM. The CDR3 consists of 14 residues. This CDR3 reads CASSVANRVYEQYF. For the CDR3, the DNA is TGTGCCAGCAGTGTCGCGAATCGGGTCTACGAGCAGTACTTC.

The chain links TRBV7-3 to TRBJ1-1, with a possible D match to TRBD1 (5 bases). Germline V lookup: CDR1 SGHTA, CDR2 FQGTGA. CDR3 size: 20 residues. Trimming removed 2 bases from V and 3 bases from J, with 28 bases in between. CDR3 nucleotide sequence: TGTGCCAGCAGCTTATATCCCGTTGGTGGAGGGGCTTCGGTAGACACTGAAGCTTTCTTT. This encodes CASSLYPVGGGASVDTEAFF.

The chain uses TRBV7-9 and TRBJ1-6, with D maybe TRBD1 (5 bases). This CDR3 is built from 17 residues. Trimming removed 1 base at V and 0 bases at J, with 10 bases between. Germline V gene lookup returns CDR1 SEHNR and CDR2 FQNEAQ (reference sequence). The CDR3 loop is CASSLVGQSSYNSPLHF. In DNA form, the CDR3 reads TGTGCCAGCAGCTTAGTGGGGCAGAGCTCCTATAATTCACCCCTCCACTTT.

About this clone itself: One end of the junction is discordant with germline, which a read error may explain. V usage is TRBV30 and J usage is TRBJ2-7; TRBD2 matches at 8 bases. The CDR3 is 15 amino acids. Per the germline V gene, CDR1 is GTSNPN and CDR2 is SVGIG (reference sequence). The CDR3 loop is CARRPGGEGLYEQYF. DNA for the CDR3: TGTGCCCGGAGACCGGGGGGGGAGGGCCTCTACGAGCAGTACTTC.

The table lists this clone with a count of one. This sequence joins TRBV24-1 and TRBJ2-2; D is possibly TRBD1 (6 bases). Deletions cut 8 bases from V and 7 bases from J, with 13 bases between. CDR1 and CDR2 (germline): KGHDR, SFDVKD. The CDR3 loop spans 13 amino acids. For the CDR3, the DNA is TGTGCCACCACCGCAGGGGCAGTCGGGGAGCTGTTTTTT. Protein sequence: CATTAGAVGELFF.

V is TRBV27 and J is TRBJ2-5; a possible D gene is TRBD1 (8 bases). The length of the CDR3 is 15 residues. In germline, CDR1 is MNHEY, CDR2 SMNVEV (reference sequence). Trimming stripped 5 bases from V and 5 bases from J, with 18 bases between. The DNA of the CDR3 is TGTGCCAGCAGTATCGGGAGGACAGGGCGTGAGACCCAGTACTTC. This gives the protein CASSIGRTGRETQYF.

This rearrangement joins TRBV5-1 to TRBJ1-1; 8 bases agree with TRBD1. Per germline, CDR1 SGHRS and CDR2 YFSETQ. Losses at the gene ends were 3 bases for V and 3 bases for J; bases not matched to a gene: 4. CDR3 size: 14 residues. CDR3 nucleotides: TGCGCCAGCAGCTCAGGGGGCGGGTACACTGAAGCTTTCTTT. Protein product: CASSSGGGYTEAFF.

In nucleotides, the CDR3 is TGTGCCAGCAGCGCTGGGACTAGCGCTTCCTACGAGCAGTACTTC. Translated: CASSAGTSASYEQYF. The chain has TRBV5-6 and TRBJ2-7; 10 bases are shared with TRBD2. The germline V gene has CDR1 SGHDT and CDR2 YYEEEE. Trimming took 4 bases from V and 1 from J; bases not matched to a gene: 5. CDR3 size: 15 residues.

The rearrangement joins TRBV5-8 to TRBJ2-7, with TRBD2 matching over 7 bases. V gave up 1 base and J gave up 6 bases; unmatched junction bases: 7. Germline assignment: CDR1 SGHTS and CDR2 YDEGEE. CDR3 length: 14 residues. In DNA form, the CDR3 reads TGTGCCAGCAGCTTGCGGGAGGCTACTCGCGAGCAGTACTTC. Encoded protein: CASSLREATREQYF.

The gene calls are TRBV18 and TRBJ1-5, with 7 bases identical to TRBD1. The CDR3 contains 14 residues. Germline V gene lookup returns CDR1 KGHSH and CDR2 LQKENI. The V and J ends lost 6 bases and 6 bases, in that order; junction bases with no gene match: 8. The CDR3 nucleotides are TGTGCCAGCTCCCTTGACAGGGTCGCTCAGCCCCAGCATTTT. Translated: CASSLDRVAQPQHF.

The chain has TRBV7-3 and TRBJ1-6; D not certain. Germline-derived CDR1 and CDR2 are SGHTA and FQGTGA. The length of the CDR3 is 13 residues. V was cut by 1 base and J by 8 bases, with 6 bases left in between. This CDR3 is CASSLNRYSPLHF. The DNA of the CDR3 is TGTGCCAGCAGCTTAAATAGATATTCACCCCTCCACTTT.

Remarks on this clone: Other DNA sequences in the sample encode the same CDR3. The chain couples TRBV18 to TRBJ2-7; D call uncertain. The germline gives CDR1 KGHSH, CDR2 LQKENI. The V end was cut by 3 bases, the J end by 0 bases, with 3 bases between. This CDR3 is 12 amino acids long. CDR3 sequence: CASSPSSYEQYF. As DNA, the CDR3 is TGTGCCAGCTCACCCAGCTCCTACGAGCAGTACTTC.

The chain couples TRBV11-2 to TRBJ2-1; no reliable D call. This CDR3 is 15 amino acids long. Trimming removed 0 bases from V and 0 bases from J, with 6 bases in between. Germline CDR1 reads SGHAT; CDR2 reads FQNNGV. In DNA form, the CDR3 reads TGTGCCAGCAGCTTAGAAAGCTACTCCTACAATGAGCAGTTCTTC. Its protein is CASSLESYSYNEQFF.

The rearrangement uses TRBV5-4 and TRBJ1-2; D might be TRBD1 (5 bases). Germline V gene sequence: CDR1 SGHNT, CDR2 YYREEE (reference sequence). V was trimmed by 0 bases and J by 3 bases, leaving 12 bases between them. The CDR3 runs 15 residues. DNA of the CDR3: TGTGCCAGCAGCTTGGCAGGGCTCGGCGACTATGGCTACACCTTC. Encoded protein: CASSLAGLGDYGYTF.

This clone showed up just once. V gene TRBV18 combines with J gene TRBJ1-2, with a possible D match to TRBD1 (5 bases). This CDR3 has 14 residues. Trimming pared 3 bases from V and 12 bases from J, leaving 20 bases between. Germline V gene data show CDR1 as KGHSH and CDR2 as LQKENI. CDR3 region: CASSPDQGQGTNTF. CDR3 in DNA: TGTGCCAGCTCACCGGATCAAGGTCAGGGAACAAACACCTTC.

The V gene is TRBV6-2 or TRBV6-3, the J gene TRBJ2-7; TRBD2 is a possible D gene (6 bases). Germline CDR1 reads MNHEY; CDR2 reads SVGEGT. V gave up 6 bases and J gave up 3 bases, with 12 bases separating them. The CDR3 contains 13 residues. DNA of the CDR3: TGTGCCAGCAGCCAGGGACTTGTCTACGAGCAGTACTTC. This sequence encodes CASSQGLVYEQYF.

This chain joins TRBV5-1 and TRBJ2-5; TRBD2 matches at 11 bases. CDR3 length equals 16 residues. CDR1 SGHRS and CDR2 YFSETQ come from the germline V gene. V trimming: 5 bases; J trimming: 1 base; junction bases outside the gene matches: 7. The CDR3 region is CASRATTSGVQETQYF. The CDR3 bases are TGCGCCAGCAGGGCTACGACTAGCGGGGTCCAAGAGACCCAGTACTTC.

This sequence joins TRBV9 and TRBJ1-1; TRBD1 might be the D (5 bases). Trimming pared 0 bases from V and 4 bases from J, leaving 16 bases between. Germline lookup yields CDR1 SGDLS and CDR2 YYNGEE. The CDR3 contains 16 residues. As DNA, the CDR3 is TGTGCCAGCAGCGTAGGACGCGGGCGGGGGAGCACTGAAGCTTTCTTT. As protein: CASSVGRGRGSTEAFF.

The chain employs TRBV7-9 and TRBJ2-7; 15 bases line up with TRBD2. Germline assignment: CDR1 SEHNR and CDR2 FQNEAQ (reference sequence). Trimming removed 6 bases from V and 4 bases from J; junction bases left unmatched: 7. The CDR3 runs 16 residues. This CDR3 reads CASRGLAGGRYYEQYF. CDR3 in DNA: TGTGCCAGCAGGGGACTAGCGGGAGGACGATATTACGAGCAGTACTTC.

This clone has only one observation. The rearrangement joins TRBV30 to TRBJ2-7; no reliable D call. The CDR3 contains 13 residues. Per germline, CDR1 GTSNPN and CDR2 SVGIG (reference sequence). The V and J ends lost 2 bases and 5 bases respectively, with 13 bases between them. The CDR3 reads CAWSQSLPNEQYF. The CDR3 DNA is TGTGCCTGGAGTCAAAGTCTTCCTAACGAGCAGTACTTC.

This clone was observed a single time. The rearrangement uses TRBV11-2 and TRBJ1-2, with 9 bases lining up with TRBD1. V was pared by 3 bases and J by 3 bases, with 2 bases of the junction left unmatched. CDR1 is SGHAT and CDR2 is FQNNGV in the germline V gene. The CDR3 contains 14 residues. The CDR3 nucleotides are TGTGCCAGCAGCTTCACAGGGGGCGACTATGGCTACACCTTC. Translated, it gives CASSFTGGDYGYTF.

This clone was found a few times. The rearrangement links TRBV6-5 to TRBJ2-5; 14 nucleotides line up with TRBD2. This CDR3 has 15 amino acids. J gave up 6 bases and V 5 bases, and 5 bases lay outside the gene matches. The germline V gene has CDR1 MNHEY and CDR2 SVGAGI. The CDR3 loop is CASSRLAGGPKTQYF. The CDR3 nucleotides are TGTGCCAGCAGTCGACTAGCGGGAGGGCCTAAGACCCAGTACTTC.

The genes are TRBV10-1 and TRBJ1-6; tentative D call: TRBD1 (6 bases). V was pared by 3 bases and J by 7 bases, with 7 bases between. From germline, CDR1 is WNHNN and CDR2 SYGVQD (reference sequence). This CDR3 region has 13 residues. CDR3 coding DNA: TGCGCCAGCAGTGATCAGGGGAATTCACCCCTCCACTTT. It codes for CASSDQGNSPLHF.

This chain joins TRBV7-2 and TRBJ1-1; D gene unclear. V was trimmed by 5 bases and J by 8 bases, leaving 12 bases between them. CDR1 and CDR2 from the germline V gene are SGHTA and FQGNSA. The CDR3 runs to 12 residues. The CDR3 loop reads CASSLMGREAFF. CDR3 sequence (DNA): TGTGCCAGCAGCCTTATGGGCAGAGAAGCTTTCTTT.

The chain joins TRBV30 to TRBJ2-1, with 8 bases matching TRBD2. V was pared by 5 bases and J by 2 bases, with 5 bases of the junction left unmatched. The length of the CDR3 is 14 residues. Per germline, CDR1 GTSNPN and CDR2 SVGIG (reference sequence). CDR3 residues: CAWWRGVAYNEQFF. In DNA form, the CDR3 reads TGTGCCTGGTGGCGGGGGGTCGCCTACAATGAGCAGTTCTTC.

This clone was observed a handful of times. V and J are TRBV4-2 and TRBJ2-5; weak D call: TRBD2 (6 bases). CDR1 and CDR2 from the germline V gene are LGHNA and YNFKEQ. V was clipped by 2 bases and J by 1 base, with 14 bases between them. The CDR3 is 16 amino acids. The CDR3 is CASSQNSGVTQETQYF. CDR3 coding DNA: TGTGCCAGCAGCCAAAACTCGGGGGTCACCCAAGAGACCCAGTACTTC.

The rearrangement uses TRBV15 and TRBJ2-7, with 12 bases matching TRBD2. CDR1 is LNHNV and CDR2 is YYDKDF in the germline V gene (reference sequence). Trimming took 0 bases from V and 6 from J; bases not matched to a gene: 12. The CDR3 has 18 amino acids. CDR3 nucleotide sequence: TGTGCCACCAGCAGAGATACTAGCGGGAGGCCTCGGAGGGGCGAGCAGTACTTC. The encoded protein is CATSRDTSGRPRRGEQYF.

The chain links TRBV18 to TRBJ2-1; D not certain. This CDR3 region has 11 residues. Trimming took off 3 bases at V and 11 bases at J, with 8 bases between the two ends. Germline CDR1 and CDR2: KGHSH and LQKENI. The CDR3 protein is CASSPGDKQFF. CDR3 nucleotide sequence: TGTGCCAGCTCACCTGGCGACAAGCAGTTCTTC.

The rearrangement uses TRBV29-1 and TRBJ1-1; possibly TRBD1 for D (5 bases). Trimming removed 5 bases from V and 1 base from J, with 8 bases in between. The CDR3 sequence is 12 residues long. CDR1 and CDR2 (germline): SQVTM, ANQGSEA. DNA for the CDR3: TGCAGCGTTCCGACAGAGAACACTGAAGCTTTCTTT. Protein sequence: CSVPTENTEAFF.